This T cell receptor beta chain was identified in a study of T cells after yellow fever vaccination. They built TCR cDNA with 5'RACE template switching, a step that put in a universal primer site and UMIs. TCRdb independently ran MiXCR on the 5' RACE reads; one entry per CDR3 protein. This sample carries 500,000 to 650,000 distinct CDR3 sequences, around an eighth of them seen once, and the ten largest clones take over 12%. The CDR3 sequence is 13 residues long. Germline V CDR1 and CDR2: MNHEY, SVGEGT. V lost 7 bases and J lost 6, with 14 bases in between. Study-level results: Any FACS-sorted repertoire could hold abundant clonotypes that contaminate it from the bulk population. Post-booster samples contained most primary-vaccination clones (around 96% CD4, around 88% CD8).

On this clonotype itself: No antigen is known for it.

This sample comprised PBMCs, obtained on the day of the yellow fever booster vaccination. The clonotype comes from a man aged 25 to 40 who received the YFV17D yellow fever vaccine. V is TRBV6-2 or TRBV6-3 and J is TRBJ2-3, with D hard to call. DNA of the CDR3: TGTGCCAGCACCGAATTTCGTCATGATACGCAGTATTTT. As protein: CASTEFRHDTQYF.